This T cell receptor beta chain appears in the sequencing data of a study of blood T cell repertoires in COVID-19. Background on the study: The cDNA or gDNA used as material had been derived from T cells, B-cell-depleted T cells, or PBMCs.

Data came from immunoSEQ multiplex PCR; TCRdb stores just in-frame clones and leaves some out. The profile shows about 68,000 clones, about 86% of them singletons. The sequenced sample was peripheral blood. The receptor's source is a man aged 50 to 60 with acute or convalescent COVID-19.

The CDR3 region has the DNA TGTGCCTGGAGTACCCCTAGCGGCCGCACAGATACGCAGTATTTT. The encoded protein is CAWSTPSGRTDTQYF. This chain joins TRBV30 and TRBJ2-3; 7 bases align to TRBD2. Per germline, CDR1 GTSNPN and CDR2 SVGIG (reference sequence). Trimming at V came to 2 bases and at J to 1 base, leaving 6 bases not matched to a gene. CDR3 length: 15 amino acids. The entire variable domain, with the rest obtained from reference TRBV30 and TRBJ2-3, is as follows: SQTIHQWPATLVQPVGSPLSLECTVEGTSNPNLYWYRQAAGRGLQLLFYSVGIGQISSEVPQNLSASRPQDRQFILSSKKLLLSDSGFYLCAWSTPSGRTDTQYFGPGTRLTVL.